This T cell receptor beta chain was recorded in a study of human T cells and chemical hapten exposure. The time point: patch test 1, 2 weeks after DPC sensitization. Sample treatment: therapeutic diphenylcyclopropenone sensitization with weekly scalp DPC. TCRdb redid the calling of the RACE reads with MiXCR, one entry per CDR3 protein. This table holds fewer than 400,000 distinct CDR3 sequences, approximately 6.3% found once. After removal of 0 bases from V and 11 bases from J, the junction contained 12 bases not matched to a gene. Germline V CDR1 and CDR2: SGHRS, YFSETQ. The length of the CDR3 is 15 residues.

The chain has TRBV5-1 and TRBJ1-1; 8 bases map to TRBD1. The sample was whole blood, taken in connection with sensitization to the hapten diphenylcyclopropenone (DPC). The origin of this receptor is a woman aged 18-35 years with alopecia areata. Some clones in this sample may be carry-over from other donors' samples. CDR3 residues: CASSLEGQGASTAFF. The CDR3 DNA follows: TGCGCCAGCAGCTTGGAGGGGCAGGGGGCGAGTACGGCTTTCTTT.